This entry concerns a single TCR beta chain. Its antigen is not identified. Naive CD8 cells comprised CD45RO-negative, CCR7-positively selected cells, excluding terminally differentiated effector memory CD45RA+ cells. This sample was taken from a study of shared clonotypes between healthy human individuals. Study-wide findings and caveats: It was anticipated that sequencing depth would influence how many clonotypes donors shared.

The repertoire was sequenced with immunoSEQ multiplex PCR; TCRdb's copy has only in-frame clones and lacks some. The data contain around 560,000 clones, around 96% of them seen just once; the ten biggest clones take up 0.11%. The clonotype comes from a woman in her thirties in good health. The specimen sequenced was naive CD8+ T cells sorted from blood.

The CDR3 region is CASTLAGSYEQYF. DNA of the CDR3: TGTGCCAGCACCCTAGCGGGGTCCTACGAGCAGTACTTC. The chain links TRBV6-1 to TRBJ2-7; TRBD2 aligns across 9 bases. The V and J ends lost 7 bases and 1 base, in that order; junction bases with no gene match: 2. In germline, CDR1 is MNHNS, CDR2 SASEGT. This CDR3 comprises 13 residues.